This T cell receptor beta chain was sequenced during a study of PD-1 blockade in classical Hodgkin lymphoma. Worth noting for this clone: Its antigen is not known.

Sequencing used immunoSEQ multiplex PCR; TCRdb keeps in-frame clones, though not all of them. The top ten clones hold less than 3% of a sample with some 93,000 clones, just under 95% of them seen once. All the patients suffered relapse after autologous stem cell transplantation, and brentuximab vedotin exposure differed. Responses achieved at best were complete response, partial response or progressive disease. Study results and limitations: Possible causes of repertoire differences, disease activity or prior therapy, remain undefined. Similar baseline diversity was found in complete responders and newly diagnosed patients. Unlike CD8+ TCR diversity, which did not rise significantly by C4D1, CD4+ TCR diversity did.

The receptor was derived from a human donor with classical Hodgkin lymphoma. The specimen comprised peripheral blood mononuclear cells (PBMCs), sampled at baseline.

The CDR3 region is CASSWEGQGASEQYF. The DNA of the CDR3 is TGCGCCAGCAGCTGGGAGGGACAGGGGGCCTCCGAGCAGTACTTC. The V and J genes are TRBV5-1 and TRBJ2-7; 12 nucleotides line up with TRBD1. This CDR3 region has 15 residues. Germline V gives CDR1 SGHRS, CDR2 YFSETQ. V shed 3 bases, J shed 6 bases, and the junction held 7 bases outside the gene matches. The variable domain in full, completed from reference TRBV5-1 and TRBJ2-7, reads KAGVTQTPRYLIKTRGQQVTLSCSPISGHRSVSWYQQTPGQGLQFLFEYFSETQRNKGNFPGRFSGRQFSNSRSEMNVSTLELGDSALYLCASSWEGQGASEQYFGPGTRLTVT.